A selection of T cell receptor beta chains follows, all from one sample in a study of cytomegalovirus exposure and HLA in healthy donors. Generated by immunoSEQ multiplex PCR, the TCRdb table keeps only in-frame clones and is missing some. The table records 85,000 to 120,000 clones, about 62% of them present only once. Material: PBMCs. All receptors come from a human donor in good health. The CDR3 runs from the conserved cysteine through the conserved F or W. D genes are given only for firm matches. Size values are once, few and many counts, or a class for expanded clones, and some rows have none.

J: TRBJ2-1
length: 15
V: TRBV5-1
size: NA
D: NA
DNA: TGCGCCAGCAGTACACCTAGCAGCCCCTACAATGAGCAGTTCTTC
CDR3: CASSTPSSPYNEQFF

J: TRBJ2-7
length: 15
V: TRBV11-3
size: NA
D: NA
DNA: TGTGCCAGCAGCGACAACAGGGCTAGCTCCTACGAGCAGTACTTC
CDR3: CASSDNRASSYEQYF

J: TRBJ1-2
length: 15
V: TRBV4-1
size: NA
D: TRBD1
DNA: TGCGCCAGCAGCCAAGCGGACAGGGTCAACTATGGCTACACCTTC
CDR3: CASSQADRVNYGYTF

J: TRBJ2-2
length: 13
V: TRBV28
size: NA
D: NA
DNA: TGTGCCAGCAGTTTCCGAACTACCGGGGAGCTGTTTTTT
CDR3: CASSFRTTGELFF

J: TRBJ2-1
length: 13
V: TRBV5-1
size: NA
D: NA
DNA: TGCGCCAGCAGCAGCCGCTCCTACAATGAGCAGTTCTTC
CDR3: CASSSRSYNEQFF

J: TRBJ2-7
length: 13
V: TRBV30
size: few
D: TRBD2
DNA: TGTGCCTGGAGAGGGAGCGGGAACGACGAGCAGTACTTC
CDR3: CAWRGSGNDEQYF

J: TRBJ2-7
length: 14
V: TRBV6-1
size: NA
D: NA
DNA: TGTGCCAGCAGCGTTGACAGGCGACTATACGAGCAGTACTTC
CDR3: CASSVDRRLYEQYF

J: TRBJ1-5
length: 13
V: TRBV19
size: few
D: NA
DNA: TGTGCCAGTAGTATATGGGCCAATCAGCCCCAGCATTTT
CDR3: CASSIWANQPQHF

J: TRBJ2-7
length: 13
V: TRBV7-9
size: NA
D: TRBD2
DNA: TGTGCCAGCAGCTTAAAGAGCGGGGACGAGCAGTACTTC
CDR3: CASSLKSGDEQYF

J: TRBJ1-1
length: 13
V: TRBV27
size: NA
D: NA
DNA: TGTGCCAGCAGTTTAAGGAGGAACACTGAAGCTTTCTTT
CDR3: CASSLRRNTEAFF

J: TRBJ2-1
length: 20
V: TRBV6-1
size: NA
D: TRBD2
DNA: TGTGCCAGCAGTGTATCGGGACTAGCGGGAGGCCCTAGCTCCTACAATGAGCAGTTCTTC
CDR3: CASSVSGLAGGPSSYNEQFF

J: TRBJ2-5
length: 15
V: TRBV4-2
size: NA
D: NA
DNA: TGTGCCAGCAGCCAAGACGGACAGATGGGAGAGACCCAGTACTTC
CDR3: CASSQDGQMGETQYF

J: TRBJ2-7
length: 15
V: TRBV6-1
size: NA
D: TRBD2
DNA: TGTGCCAGCAGTGGAGGAGGGCATAGCGGGTACGAGCAGTACTTC
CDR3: CASSGGGHSGYEQYF

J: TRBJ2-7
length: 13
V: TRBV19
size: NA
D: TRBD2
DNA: TGTGCCAGTAGTTTACTAGCGGGAGGCGAGCAGTACTTC
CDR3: CASSLLAGGEQYF

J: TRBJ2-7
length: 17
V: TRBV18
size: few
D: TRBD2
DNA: TGTGCCAGCTCACCGGTGTCTAGCGGGGGATCAGACTACGAGCAGTACTTC
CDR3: CASSPVSSGGSDYEQYF

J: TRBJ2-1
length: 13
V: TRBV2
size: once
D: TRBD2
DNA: TGTGCCAGCAGAGACTTCGGGGGGTATGAGCAGTTCTTC
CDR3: CASRDFGGYEQFF

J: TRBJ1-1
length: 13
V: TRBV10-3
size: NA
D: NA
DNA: TGTGCCACCAAGGCTGGGGGAGGCACTGAAGCTTTCTTT
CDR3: CATKAGGGTEAFF

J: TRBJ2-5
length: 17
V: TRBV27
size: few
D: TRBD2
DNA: TGTGCCAGCAGTTTTGAATCACTAGCGGGGACACAAGAGACCCAGTACTTC
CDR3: CASSFESLAGTQETQYF

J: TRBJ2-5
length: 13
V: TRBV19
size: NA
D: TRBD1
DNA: TGTGCCAGTAGGCCCAGGGGGCTTGAGACCCAGTACTTC
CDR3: CASRPRGLETQYF

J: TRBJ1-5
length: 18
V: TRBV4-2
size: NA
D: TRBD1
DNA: TGTGCCAGCAGCCAAGTAGGACAGGGGGCGCGGAGCAATCAGCCCCAGCATTTT
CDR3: CASSQVGQGARSNQPQHF

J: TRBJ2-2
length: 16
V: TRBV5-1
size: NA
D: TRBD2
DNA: TGCGCCAGCAGCCCCCTAGCGGGAGCCGACACCGGGGAGCTGTTTTTT
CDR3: CASSPLAGADTGELFF

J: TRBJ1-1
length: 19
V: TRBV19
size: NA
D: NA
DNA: TGTGCCAGTAGCAAAAGAAGACAGATAGCCTCGGTGATGAACACTGAAGCTTTCTTT
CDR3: CASSKRRQIASVMNTEAFF

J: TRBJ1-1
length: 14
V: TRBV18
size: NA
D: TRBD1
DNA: TGTGCCAGCTCACAGGACAGGGGGGACACTGAAGCTTTCTTT
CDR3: CASSQDRGDTEAFF

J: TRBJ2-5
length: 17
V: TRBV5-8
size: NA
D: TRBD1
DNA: TGTGCCAGCAGCGCCGGTGTGGGACAGGCTTACATCGGGACCCAGTACTTC
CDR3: CASSAGVGQAYIGTQYF

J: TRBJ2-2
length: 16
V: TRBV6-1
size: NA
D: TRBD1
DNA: TGTGCCAGCAGTGTCGGGACAGGGGCGAACACCGGGGAGCTGTTTTTT
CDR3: CASSVGTGANTGELFF

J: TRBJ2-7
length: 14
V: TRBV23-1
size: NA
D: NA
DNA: TGCGCCAGCAGTCAAGGACTAAGGTACGTCGAGCAGTACTTC
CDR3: CASSQGLRYVEQYF

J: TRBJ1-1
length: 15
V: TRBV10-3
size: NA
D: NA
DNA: TGTGCCATCAGTGCGCTCTCAGGGGTTGGAACTGAAGCTTTCTTT
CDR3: CAISALSGVGTEAFF

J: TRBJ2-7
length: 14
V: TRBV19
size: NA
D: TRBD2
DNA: TGTGCCAGTAGTATAACAGCGGGGGGGTACGAGCAGTACTTC
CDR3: CASSITAGGYEQYF